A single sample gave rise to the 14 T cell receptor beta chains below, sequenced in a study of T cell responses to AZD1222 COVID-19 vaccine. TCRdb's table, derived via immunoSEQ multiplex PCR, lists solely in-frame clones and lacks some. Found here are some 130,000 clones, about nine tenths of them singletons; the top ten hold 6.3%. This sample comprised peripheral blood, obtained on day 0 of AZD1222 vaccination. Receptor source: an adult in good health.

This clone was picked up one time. The CDR3 protein is CASRADRGMVYTF. For the CDR3, the DNA is TGTGCCAGCAGAGCCGACAGGGGCATGGTCTACACCTTC. J is TRBJ1-2 and V is TRBV6-4, with 8 bases identical to TRBD1. There are 13 residues in the CDR3. Germline values: CDR1 MRHNA, CDR2 SNTAGT. Unmatched junction bases numbered 10, after V lost 6 bases and J lost 10 bases.

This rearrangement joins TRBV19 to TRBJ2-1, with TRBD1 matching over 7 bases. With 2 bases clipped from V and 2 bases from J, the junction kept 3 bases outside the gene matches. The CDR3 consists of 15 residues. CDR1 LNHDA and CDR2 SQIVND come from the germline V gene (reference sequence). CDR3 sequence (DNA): TGTGCCAGTAGTATACGACAGGGAACCTACAATGAGCAGTTCTTC. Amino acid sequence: CASSIRQGTYNEQFF.

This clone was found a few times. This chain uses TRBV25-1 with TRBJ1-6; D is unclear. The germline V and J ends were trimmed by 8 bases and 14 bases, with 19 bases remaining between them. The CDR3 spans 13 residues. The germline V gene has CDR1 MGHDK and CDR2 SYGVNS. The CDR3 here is CASHDLPMGSLHF. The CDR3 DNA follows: TGTGCCAGCCACGACCTGCCGATGGGGTCCCTCCACTTT.

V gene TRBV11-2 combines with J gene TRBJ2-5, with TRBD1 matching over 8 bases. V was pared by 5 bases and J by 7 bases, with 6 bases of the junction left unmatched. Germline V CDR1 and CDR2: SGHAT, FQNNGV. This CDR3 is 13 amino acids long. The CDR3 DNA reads TGTGCCAGCAGCCAGGACAGGGACGGGACCCAGTACTTC. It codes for CASSQDRDGTQYF.

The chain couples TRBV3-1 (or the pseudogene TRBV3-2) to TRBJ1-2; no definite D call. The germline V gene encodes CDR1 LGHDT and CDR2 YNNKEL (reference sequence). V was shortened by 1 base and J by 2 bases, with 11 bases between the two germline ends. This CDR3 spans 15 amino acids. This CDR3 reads CASSQGATENYGYTF. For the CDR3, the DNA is TGTGCCAGCAGCCAAGGGGCTACGGAAAACTATGGCTACACCTTC.

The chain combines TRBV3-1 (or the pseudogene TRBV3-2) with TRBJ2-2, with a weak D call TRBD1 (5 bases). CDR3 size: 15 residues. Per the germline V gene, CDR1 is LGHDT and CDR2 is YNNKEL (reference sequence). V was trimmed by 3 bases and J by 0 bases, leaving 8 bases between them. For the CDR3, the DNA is TGTGCCAGCAGCCATTGGGGCGCGAACACCGGGGAGCTGTTTTTT. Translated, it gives CASSHWGANTGELFF.

The CDR3 DNA follows: TGTGCCAGCAGTTACCCACGACCGGATCAGCCCCAGCATTTT. Translating it yields CASSYPRPDQPQHF. V and J are TRBV6-5 and TRBJ1-5; D is undetermined. The germline CDR1 and CDR2 sequences are MNHEY and SVGAGI. The length of the CDR3 is 14 residues. Trimming stripped 2 bases from V and 5 bases from J, with 10 bases between.

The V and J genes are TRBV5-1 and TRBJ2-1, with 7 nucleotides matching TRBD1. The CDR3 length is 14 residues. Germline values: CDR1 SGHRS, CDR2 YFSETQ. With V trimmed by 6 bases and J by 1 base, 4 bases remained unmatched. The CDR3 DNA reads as TGCGCCAGCACGGGACAGACTTCCTACAATGAGCAGTTCTTC. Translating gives CASTGQTSYNEQFF.

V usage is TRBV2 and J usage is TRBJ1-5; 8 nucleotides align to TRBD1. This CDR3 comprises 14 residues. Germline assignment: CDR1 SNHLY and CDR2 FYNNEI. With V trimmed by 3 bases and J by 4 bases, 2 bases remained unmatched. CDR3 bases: TGTGCCAGCAGTGACAGGACAGGGAATCAGCCCCAGCATTTT. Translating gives CASSDRTGNQPQHF. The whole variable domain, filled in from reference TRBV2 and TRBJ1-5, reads EPEVTQTPSHQVTQMGQEVILRCVPISNHLYFYWYRQILGQKVEFLVSFYNNEISEKSEIFDDQFSVERPDGSNFTLKIRSTKLEDSAMYFCASSDRTGNQPQHFGDGTRLSIL.

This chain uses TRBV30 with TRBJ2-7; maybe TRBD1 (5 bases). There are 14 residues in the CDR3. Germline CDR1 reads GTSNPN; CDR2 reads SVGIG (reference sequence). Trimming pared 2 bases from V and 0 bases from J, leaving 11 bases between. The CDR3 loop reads CAWSRDRSSYEQYF. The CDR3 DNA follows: TGTGCCTGGAGTAGAGACAGATCCTCCTACGAGCAGTACTTC.

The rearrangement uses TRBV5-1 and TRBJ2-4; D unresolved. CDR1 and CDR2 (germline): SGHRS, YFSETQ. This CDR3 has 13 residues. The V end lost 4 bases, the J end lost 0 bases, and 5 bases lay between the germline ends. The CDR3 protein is CASSNLAKNIQYF. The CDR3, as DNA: TGCGCCAGCAGCAATCTAGCCAAAAACATTCAGTACTTC.

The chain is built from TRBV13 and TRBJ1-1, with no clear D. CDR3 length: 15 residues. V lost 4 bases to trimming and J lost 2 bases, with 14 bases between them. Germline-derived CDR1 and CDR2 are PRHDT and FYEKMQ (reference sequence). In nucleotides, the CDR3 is TGTGCCAGCAGCTCAAGTCCGCGTCCCAACACTGAAGCTTTCTTT. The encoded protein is CASSSSPRPNTEAFF.

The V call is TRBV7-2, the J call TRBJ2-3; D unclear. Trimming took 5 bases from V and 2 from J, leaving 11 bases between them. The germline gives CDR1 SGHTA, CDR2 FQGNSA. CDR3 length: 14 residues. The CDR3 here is CASSPVTFTDTQYF. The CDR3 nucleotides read TGTGCCAGCAGCCCGGTAACATTCACAGATACGCAGTATTTT.

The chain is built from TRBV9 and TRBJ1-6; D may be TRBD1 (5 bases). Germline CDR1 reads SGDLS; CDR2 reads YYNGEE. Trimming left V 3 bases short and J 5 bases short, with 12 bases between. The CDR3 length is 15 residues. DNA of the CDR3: TGTGCCAGCAGCGGATCCAGGGTCGATAATTCACCCCTCCACTTT. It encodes CASSGSRVDNSPLHF. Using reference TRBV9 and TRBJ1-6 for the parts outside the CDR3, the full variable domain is DSGVTQTPKHLITATGQRVTLRCSPRSGDLSVYWYQQSLDQGLQFLIQYYNGEERAKGNILERFSAQQFPDLHSELNLSSLELGDSALYFCASSGSRVDNSPLHFGNGTRLTVT.